This TCR beta chain was obtained from a study of response to subunit inactivated influenza vaccine (dated by TCRdb to the late 2010s). Background on the whole study: Deep quantitative profiling of the T cell receptor repertoire was used in the study to follow responses to a trivalent subunit inactivated influenza vaccine. Results the study describes overall, beyond this receptor: The authors proposed that each seasonal influenza vaccination may bring in only a limited number of new T cells.

This clonotype has a handful of counts. Its antigen remains unidentified. Qualities for individual bases were not recorded, and no much larger clone is one base off. The method was RT-PCR. The sequencer was an Illumina HiSeq 2500. TCRdb reanalyzed the raw reads on its own, using fastp at Q25 for trimming and MiXCR for clone calling, and kept in-frame beta chains. Every entry covers one CDR3 protein and lists the most common genes and DNA from its rows. Recorded for this sample are 560,000 or so distinct CDR3 sequences; 7.6% of them occurred a single time. 10% to 15% of the sample rests with the top ten. The CDR3 measures 17 amino acids from cysteine to phenylalanine. Only the CDR3 part of the read is kept: 51 bases, read in frame from the first base. From the germline V gene (reference sequence), CDR1 is DFQATT and CDR2 is SNEGSKA. V and J are truncated by 5 bases and 0 bases respectively, leaving an intervening sequence of 20 bases.

Source: PBMCs from blood, taken around 25 months after vaccination. The receptor was isolated from a man aged 45 to 70 who received an inactivated influenza vaccine. Donor details come from another sample of the same person, matched by shared clones. The rearrangement combines TRBV20-1 with TRBJ2-1; possibly the D gene is TRBD2, per 5 matching bases. The CDR3 corresponds to CSAPVSTLAGSYNEQFF. The nucleotides read TGCAGTGCTCCCGTGTCCACTCTTGCGGGCTCCTACAATGAGCAGTTCTTC.